This TCR beta chain was obtained from a study of coeliac disease. Study context: The study queried TRBV7-2 bias without high-resolution HLA data. The study's findings and limits: Intraepithelial and lamina propria fractions were not highly pure. Largely private TRB repertoires meant most sequences were sample-unique.

This clone has a handful of counts. Its specificity is unknown. Germline V gene sequence: CDR1 SQVTM, CDR2 ANQGSEA. V was shortened by 2 bases and J by 5 bases, with 10 bases between the two germline ends. The CDR3 length is 13 residues. Each fraction contributed one roughly 500,000-cell aliquot for sequencing. Profiling relied on immunoSEQ multiplex PCR, and the TCRdb table lists in-frame clones only, not all of them. Among 4,000 to 6,000 clones listed, roughly three fifths were seen once. The material sequenced was lamina propria lymphocytes from the gut. V usage is TRBV29-1 and J usage is TRBJ1-5, with no clear D. This TCR was sampled from a woman in her 70s with celiac disease. The CDR3 protein is CSVELGADQPQHF. The CDR3 DNA follows: TGCAGCGTTGAATTGGGAGCCGATCAGCCCCAGCATTTT.